A selection of T cell receptor beta chains follows, all from one sample in a study of blood T cell repertoires in COVID-19. The protocol was immunoSEQ multiplex PCR, while the TCRdb copy is restricted to in-frame clones and leaves out a portion. The sample has about 69,000 clones, approximately 75% seen once. Sequenced material: peripheral blood. Source of these receptors: a human donor in a cohort sampled during active COVID-19. CDR3s include the opening cysteine and the closing phenylalanine or tryptophan. D genes are given only for firm matches. Some rows have no size entry. The others give once, few or many, or a class for an expanded clone.

V	D	size	J	CDR3	DNA
TRBV4-1	-	-	TRBJ1-5	CASSQDGDQPQHF	TGCGCCAGCAGCCAGGACGGGGATCAGCCCCAGCATTTT
TRBV3-1/TRBV3-2	-	-	TRBJ1-1	CASSQDGGYGAFF	TGTGCCAGCAGCCAAGATGGGGGGTATGGTGCTTTCTTT
TRBV5-1	-	-	TRBJ1-1	CASSLQPSNTEAFF	TGCGCCAGCAGCCTACAGCCCTCGAACACTGAAGCTTTCTTT
TRBV7-2	TRBD2	-	TRBJ2-7	CASSFGLAGMEQYF	TGTGCCAGCAGCTTCGGACTAGCGGGAATGGAGCAGTACTTC
TRBV7-9	-	-	TRBJ1-4	CASSLEGPGRTNEKLFF	TGTGCCAGCAGCTTAGAGGGGCCGGGGAGGACTAATGAAAAACTGTTTTTT
TRBV5-5	TRBD1	-	TRBJ1-5	CASSRKLRDSNQPQHF	TGTGCCAGCAGCCGAAAACTACGGGACAGTAATCAGCCCCAGCATTTT
TRBV28	-	once	TRBJ1-1	CASNIRTANTEAFF	TGTGCCAGCAACATACGGACAGCGAACACTGAAGCTTTCTTT
TRBV5-1	-	-	TRBJ1-1	CASSLLGRLNTEAFF	TGCGCCAGCAGCTTGTTAGGCAGGTTGAACACTGAAGCTTTCTTT
TRBV3-1/TRBV3-2	TRBD1	-	TRBJ1-1	CASAGTGLGTEAFF	TGTGCCAGTGCCGGGACAGGGTTGGGCACTGAAGCTTTCTTT
TRBV5-1	TRBD1	-	TRBJ1-4	CASSFLGQNYATNEKLFF	TGCGCCAGCAGCTTCCTGGGACAGAATTATGCAACTAATGAAAAACTGTTTTTT
TRBV19	TRBD1	-	TRBJ1-5	CASSPGQLNQPQHF	TGTGCCAGTTCTCCGGGACAGCTCAATCAGCCCCAGCATTTT
TRBV28	TRBD1	-	TRBJ1-5	CASSLTQGARQPQHF	TGTGCCAGCAGTTTAACCCAGGGGGCACGTCAGCCCCAGCATTTT
TRBV6-6	-	-	TRBJ2-5	CASSFRVGETQYF	TGTGCCAGCAGTTTCAGGGTGGGAGAGACCCAGTACTTC
TRBV7-2	-	-	TRBJ2-2	CASSLEAANTGELFF	TGTGCCAGCAGCTTAGAAGCGGCGAACACCGGGGAGCTGTTTTTT
TRBV27	TRBD2	-	TRBJ2-5	CASSVREGETQYF	TGTGCCAGCAGTGTCCGGGAGGGAGAGACCCAGTACTTC
TRBV6-5	TRBD2	-	TRBJ2-7	CASSYSRASGPYEQYF	TGTGCCAGCAGTTACTCTAGGGCTAGCGGTCCCTACGAGCAGTACTTC
TRBV5-6	TRBD1	-	TRBJ1-1	CASRPGQGREAFF	TGTGCCAGCAGACCCGGACAGGGAAGGGAAGCTTTCTTT
TRBV7-9	-	-	TRBJ2-2	CASAGRPGELFF	TGTGCCTCGGCGGGTCGACCCGGGGAGCTGTTTTTT
TRBV6-5	-	-	TRBJ2-1	CASKRGTNEQFF	TGTGCCAGCAAGAGAGGAACCAATGAGCAGTTCTTC
TRBV24-1	-	-	TRBJ2-1	CATSQGMGYNEQFF	TGTGCCACCAGTCAGGGGATGGGCTACAATGAGCAGTTCTTC
TRBV6-6	TRBD1	-	TRBJ2-6	CASSASAGGGANVLTF	TGTGCCAGCAGTGCGTCTGCAGGGGGAGGGGCCAACGTCCTGACTTTC
TRBV5-1	TRBD1	-	TRBJ2-7	CASSLRTGGGDEQYF	TGCGCCAGCAGCCTCCGGACAGGGGGCGGAGACGAGCAGTACTTC
TRBV28	-	-	TRBJ1-1	CASSPRSEAFF	TGTGCCAGCAGCCCTAGGTCGGAAGCTTTCTTT
TRBV28	-	few	TRBJ1-1	CASSPPAGQGGWRTEAFF	TGTGCCAGCAGTCCCCCAGCGGGACAAGGGGGGTGGAGGACTGAAGCTTTCTTT
TRBV28	TRBD1	-	TRBJ2-7	CASSSVYPRTGDSYEQYF	TGTGCCAGCAGTTCAGTCTACCCTAGGACAGGGGACTCCTACGAGCAGTACTTC
TRBV27	TRBD2	-	TRBJ2-1	CASKGLAGVANEQFF	TGTGCCAGCAAGGGACTAGCGGGAGTGGCGAATGAGCAGTTCTTC
TRBV11-2	-	-	TRBJ2-7	CASSLVQDGSYEQYF	TGTGCCAGCAGCTTAGTACAGGACGGATCCTACGAGCAGTACTTC
TRBV30	-	few	TRBJ2-7	CAWAVGYEQYF	TGTGCCTGGGCCGTCGGCTACGAGCAGTACTTC
TRBV28	TRBD1	once	TRBJ1-2	CASSSGQAYGYTF	TGTGCCAGCAGTTCAGGACAGGCCTATGGCTACACCTTC
TRBV6-4	TRBD1	-	TRBJ1-1	CASRQGEGWTEAFF	TGTGCCAGCCGACAGGGGGAAGGTTGGACTGAAGCTTTCTTT
TRBV19	-	-	TRBJ2-7	CASSIAQFSYEQYF	TGTGCCAGTAGTATAGCACAGTTTTCCTACGAGCAGTACTTC
TRBV24-1	-	-	TRBJ1-5	CATSDNTVNSNQPQHF	TGTGCCACCAGTGATAATACAGTGAATAGCAATCAGCCCCAGCATTTT
TRBV19	-	-	TRBJ2-7	CATNYGQGANEQYF	TGTGCCACCAACTACGGGCAGGGTGCGAACGAGCAGTACTTC
TRBV5-4	-	few	TRBJ2-7	CASSLMNNPGEQYF	TGTGCCAGCAGCTTGATGAATAATCCGGGTGAGCAGTACTTC
TRBV3-1/TRBV3-2	TRBD1	-	TRBJ1-1	CASSQGTGDNTEAFF	TGTGCCAGCAGCCAAGGGACAGGGGATAACACTGAAGCTTTCTTT
TRBV6-5	-	-	TRBJ2-2	CASSSRTANTGELFF	TGTGCCAGCAGCTCCAGGACAGCGAACACCGGGGAGCTGTTTTTT
TRBV2	-	-	TRBJ1-5	CASRSGSSNQPQHF	TGTGCCAGCCGAAGCGGGAGTAGCAATCAGCCCCAGCATTTT
TRBV19	TRBD2	-	TRBJ2-2	CASRRGQAGMNTGELFF	TGTGCCAGTAGGAGGGGCCAAGCGGGGATGAACACCGGGGAGCTGTTTTTT
TRBV5-6	TRBD1	once	TRBJ2-7	CASSSFVGGQRNEQYF	TGTGCCAGCAGCTCTTTCGTAGGGGGCCAGAGGAACGAGCAGTACTTC
TRBV28	-	-	TRBJ1-6	CASRVDSDNSPLHF	TGTGCCAGCAGAGTGGACAGCGATAATTCACCCCTCCACTTT
TRBV14	-	-	TRBJ1-5	CASSLTGSYQPQHF	TGTGCCAGCAGCCTAACAGGTAGCTATCAGCCCCAGCATTTT
TRBV13	-	-	TRBJ1-3	CASSPYPRGGSGNTIYF	TGTGCCAGCAGCCCATATCCAAGGGGAGGCTCTGGAAACACCATATATTTT
TRBV5-1	-	-	TRBJ2-7	CASSKGSGRLEEQYF	TGCGCCAGCAGTAAAGGATCCGGGAGATTGGAGGAGCAGTACTTC
TRBV5-6	TRBD1	-	TRBJ1-4	CASSNWDRGQTNEKLFF	TGTGCCAGCAGCAATTGGGACAGAGGCCAAACTAATGAAAAACTGTTTTTT
TRBV28	TRBD2	few	TRBJ2-5	CASSLWGSGDGETQYF	TGTGCCAGCAGTTTATGGGGTAGCGGGGACGGAGAGACCCAGTACTTC
TRBV29-1	-	-	TRBJ2-5	CSVDYSYREEETQYF	TGCAGCGTTGATTATTCGTACAGGGAAGAAGAGACCCAGTACTTC
TRBV6-6	-	few	TRBJ1-1	CASSYLSGTEAFF	TGTGCCAGCAGTTACCTGTCAGGGACTGAAGCTTTCTTT